Listed below are T cell receptor beta chains from one sample, sequenced in a study of control samples from healthy donors and cancer patients. Profiled with immunoSEQ multiplex PCR; TCRdb holds only in-frame clones, not every one. The data show 110,000 to 150,000 clones, approximately 91% seen once. Sequencing input: blood. Every receptor here comes from a man aged 25 to 40 in good health. Each CDR3 is given with its conserved first and last residue. The order of the fields is J gene, V gene, D gene, clone size, CDR3 protein, CDR3 DNA. A D gene is named only where the DNA matches it firmly. Not every row has a clone size; where given, it reads once, few, many or a size class.

J: TRBJ1-1; V: TRBV10-3; D: -; size: -; CDR3: CAISDLGVAGAFF; DNA: TGTGCCATCAGTGACCTGGGGGTTGCGGGAGCTTTCTTT
J: TRBJ2-7; V: TRBV6-5; D: TRBD1; size: -; CDR3: CASSIRDSNAYEQYF; DNA: TGTGCCAGCAGCATCCGGGACAGCAATGCCTACGAGCAGTACTTC
J: TRBJ1-5; V: TRBV18; D: -; size: -; CDR3: CASSPLERSLQHF; DNA: TGTGCCAGCTCACCATTGGAACGAAGCCTCCAGCATTTT
J: TRBJ2-3; V: TRBV10-3; D: TRBD2; size: -; CDR3: CATRGGASDTQYF; DNA: TGTGCCACCCGCGGGGGGGCCTCAGATACGCAGTATTTT
J: TRBJ2-1; V: TRBV20-1; D: -; size: once; CDR3: CSARDNEQFF; DNA: TGCAGTGCTAGAGACAATGAGCAGTTCTTC
J: TRBJ2-2; V: TRBV27; D: -; size: -; CDR3: CASSSKPTGELFF; DNA: TGTGCCAGCAGTTCCAAACCCACCGGGGAGCTGTTTTTT
J: TRBJ1-1; V: TRBV4-1; D: -; size: -; CDR3: CASSRAGLAEAFF; DNA: TGCGCCAGCAGCCGAGCAGGGTTGGCTGAAGCTTTCTTT
J: TRBJ1-5; V: TRBV27; D: -; size: once; CDR3: CASSNVPGQPQHF; DNA: TGTGCCAGCAGTAACGTCCCAGGACAGCCCCAGCATTTT
J: TRBJ2-5; V: TRBV6-2/TRBV6-3; D: TRBD1; size: -; CDR3: CASSYPPRGETQYF; DNA: TGTGCCAGCAGTTACCCTCCCAGGGGGGAGACCCAGTACTTC
J: TRBJ2-1; V: TRBV18; D: -; size: -; CDR3: CASSPPARGVYNEQFF; DNA: TGTGCCAGCTCACCACCGGCCAGGGGAGTCTACAATGAGCAGTTCTTC
J: TRBJ2-5; V: TRBV3-1/TRBV3-2; D: TRBD2; size: -; CDR3: CASSQDPGRQETQYF; DNA: TGTGCCAGCAGCCAAGACCCCGGGAGGCAAGAGACCCAGTACTTC
J: TRBJ2-2; V: TRBV7-3; D: -; size: -; CDR3: CASSLNARQGSTGELFF; DNA: TGTGCCAGCAGCTTAAACGCCCGGCAGGGGAGCACCGGGGAGCTGTTTTTT
J: TRBJ1-4; V: TRBV19; D: TRBD1; size: many; CDR3: CASSIWPTGFNEKLFF; DNA: TGTGCCAGTAGTATCTGGCCGACAGGGTTCAATGAAAAACTGTTTTTT
J: TRBJ2-2; V: TRBV29-1; D: -; size: -; CDR3: CSVQRTGELFF; DNA: TGCAGCGTTCAGAGGACCGGGGAGCTGTTTTTT
J: TRBJ2-2; V: TRBV11-2; D: TRBD1; size: medium-sized; CDR3: CASSLWSGTGGSGELFF; DNA: TGTGCCAGCAGCTTATGGAGCGGGACAGGGGGGTCCGGGGAGCTGTTTTTT
J: TRBJ1-1; V: TRBV4-2; D: -; size: -; CDR3: CASSRKVGTEAFF; DNA: TGTGCCAGCAGCCGGAAAGTCGGCACTGAAGCTTTCTTT
J: TRBJ2-1; V: TRBV6-5; D: -; size: -; CDR3: CASSYSTGINEQFF; DNA: TGTGCCAGCAGTTACTCAACAGGGATCAATGAGCAGTTCTTC
J: TRBJ2-5; V: TRBV18; D: TRBD1; size: -; CDR3: CASSPSDRGRRAGSMVTQYF; DNA: TGTGCCAGCTCACCGTCTGACAGGGGGAGAAGAGCTGGTTCAATGGTGACCCAGTACTTC
J: TRBJ1-5; V: TRBV4-3; D: -; size: -; CDR3: CASSQVLAYNQPQHF; DNA: TGCGCCAGCAGCCAAGTCCTGGCCTACAATCAGCCCCAGCATTTT
J: TRBJ2-7; V: TRBV27; D: TRBD1; size: -; CDR3: CASSSNNRGSSYEQYF; DNA: TGTGCCAGCAGTAGCAACAACAGGGGAAGCTCCTACGAGCAGTACTTC
J: TRBJ1-2; V: TRBV12-3/TRBV12-4; D: -; size: -; CDR3: CASSEGGYGYTF; DNA: TGTGCCAGCTCTGAGGGCGGCTATGGCTACACCTTC
J: TRBJ1-1; V: TRBV29-1; D: -; size: -; CDR3: CSVEGEGLNTEAFF; DNA: TGCAGCGTTGAAGGCGAGGGGTTGAACACTGAAGCTTTCTTT
J: TRBJ2-2; V: TRBV5-1; D: TRBD1; size: -; CDR3: CASSQGENTGELFF; DNA: TGCGCCAGCAGCCAGGGGGAGAACACCGGGGAGCTGTTTTTT
J: TRBJ2-3; V: TRBV7-3; D: TRBD2; size: -; CDR3: CASSLGTSGSGDTQYF; DNA: TGTGCCAGCAGCTTAGGGACTAGCGGGAGTGGAGATACGCAGTATTTT
J: TRBJ1-5; V: TRBV24-1; D: -; size: -; CDR3: CATSAAGVVQPQHF; DNA: TGTGCCACCAGTGCGGCAGGGGTGGTTCAGCCCCAGCATTTT
J: TRBJ2-7; V: TRBV3-1/TRBV3-2; D: -; size: -; CDR3: CASSQAQGPGEQYF; DNA: TGTGCCAGCAGCCAAGCACAGGGCCCAGGGGAGCAGTACTTC
J: TRBJ1-6; V: TRBV7-8; D: TRBD1; size: -; CDR3: CASSPPGGSYNSPLHF; DNA: TGTGCCAGCAGCCCGCCAGGGGGCTCCTATAATTCACCCCTCCACTTT
J: TRBJ1-5; V: TRBV27; D: -; size: -; CDR3: CASSSEGSGQPQHF; DNA: TGTGCCAGCAGTTCGGAGGGCTCAGGTCAGCCCCAGCATTTT
J: TRBJ2-5; V: TRBV24-1; D: TRBD2; size: few; CDR3: CATSVTGLAGETQYF; DNA: TGTGCCACCAGTGTCACAGGACTAGCGGGGGAGACCCAGTACTTC
J: TRBJ2-7; V: TRBV6-5; D: TRBD2; size: -; CDR3: CASSSQGLAFYEQYF; DNA: TGTGCCAGCAGCTCACAGGGACTAGCGTTCTACGAGCAGTACTTC
J: TRBJ2-1; V: TRBV2; D: -; size: -; CDR3: CASSGGTGVGEQFF; DNA: TGTGCCAGCAGTGGGGGGACGGGAGTGGGTGAGCAGTTCTTC
J: TRBJ1-1; V: TRBV6-5; D: -; size: -; CDR3: CASSYQVGGANTEAFF; DNA: TGTGCCAGCAGTTACCAGGTCGGGGGCGCGAACACTGAAGCTTTCTTT
J: TRBJ2-7; V: TRBV11-2; D: -; size: -; CDR3: CASSLGGRTAEQYF; DNA: TGTGCCAGCAGCCTCGGGGGTCGAACCGCCGAGCAGTACTTC
J: TRBJ2-2; V: TRBV11-3; D: -; size: -; CDR3: CASSLDGGANTGELFF; DNA: TGTGCCAGCAGCTTAGATGGGGGAGCCAACACCGGGGAGCTGTTTTTT
J: TRBJ1-1; V: TRBV12-5; D: -; size: -; CDR3: CASGLDGVNTEAFF; DNA: TGTGCTAGTGGGTTAGACGGTGTGAACACTGAAGCTTTCTTT
J: TRBJ1-1; V: TRBV6-5; D: -; size: once; CDR3: CASTRDSGTEAFF; DNA: TGTGCCAGCACTAGGGACTCGGGCACTGAAGCTTTCTTT
J: TRBJ2-6; V: TRBV4-1; D: -; size: few; CDR3: CASSQDPGTGANVLTF; DNA: TGCGCCAGCAGCCAAGATCCAGGAACTGGGGCCAACGTCCTGACTTTC
J: TRBJ1-2; V: TRBV6-5; D: -; size: -; CDR3: CASSRDVNYGYTF; DNA: TGTGCCAGCAGTCGCGACGTTAACTATGGCTACACCTTC
J: TRBJ2-2; V: TRBV6-4; D: -; size: -; CDR3: CASSEGRNTGELFF; DNA: TGTGCCAGCAGTGAGGGACGAAACACCGGGGAGCTGTTTTTT
J: TRBJ2-6; V: TRBV4-3; D: -; size: -; CDR3: CASSPYYGTGANVLTF; DNA: TGCGCCAGCAGCCCCTATTACGGGACTGGGGCCAACGTCCTGACTTTC
J: TRBJ2-1; V: TRBV7-3; D: -; size: -; CDR3: CASSPSPGRNEQFF; DNA: TGTGCCAGCAGCCCTTCCCCGGGCCGCAATGAGCAGTTCTTC
J: TRBJ2-7; V: TRBV5-4; D: -; size: -; CDR3: CASSPLPGGSYEQYF; DNA: TGTGCCAGCAGCCCGCTGCCCGGGGGTTCCTACGAGCAGTACTTC
J: TRBJ1-3; V: TRBV10-2; D: -; size: -; CDR3: CASSEWQNSGNTIYF; DNA: TGCGCCAGCAGTGAGTGGCAGAACTCTGGAAACACCATATATTTT
J: TRBJ1-2; V: TRBV27; D: -; size: -; CDR3: CASSSQPFGQGGRTF; DNA: TGTGCCAGCAGTTCGCAACCCTTCGGACAAGGTGGTCGCACCTTC
J: TRBJ2-5; V: TRBV11-2; D: -; size: -; CDR3: CASSTDSVAVSQYF; DNA: TGTGCCAGCAGTACCGACAGCGTGGCGGTGTCCCAGTACTTC
J: TRBJ1-5; V: TRBV9; D: TRBD1; size: -; CDR3: CASSPQDRADQPQHF; DNA: TGTGCCAGCAGCCCGCAAGACAGGGCGGATCAGCCCCAGCATTTT
J: TRBJ1-1; V: TRBV7-2; D: TRBD1; size: -; CDR3: CASSRSAQGVVAFF; DNA: TGTGCCAGCAGCCGCTCGGCACAGGGGGTTGTCGCTTTCTTT
J: TRBJ1-2; V: TRBV6-6; D: TRBD1; size: -; CDR3: CASSPPGQGAWNGYTF; DNA: TGTGCCAGCAGCCCCCCGGGGCAGGGGGCGTGGAATGGCTACACCTTC
J: TRBJ1-2; V: TRBV14; D: -; size: once; CDR3: CASSQQGSLAISYGYTF; DNA: TGTGCCAGCAGCCAGCAGGGCAGTTTAGCAATAAGCTATGGCTACACCTTC
J: TRBJ2-7; V: TRBV7-7; D: -; size: few; CDR3: CASSRGENSSYEQYF; DNA: TGTGCCAGCAGCCGAGGGGAAAACAGCTCCTACGAGCAGTACTTC
J: TRBJ2-7; V: TRBV5-1; D: -; size: -; CDR3: CASSQTQPQVSEQYF; DNA: TGCGCCAGCAGCCAAACTCAACCACAGGTCTCCGAGCAGTACTTC
J: TRBJ1-4; V: TRBV12-5; D: TRBD1; size: -; CDR3: CASGSGTGGEKLFF; DNA: TGTGCTAGTGGTTCCGGGACAGGGGGTGAAAAACTGTTTTTT